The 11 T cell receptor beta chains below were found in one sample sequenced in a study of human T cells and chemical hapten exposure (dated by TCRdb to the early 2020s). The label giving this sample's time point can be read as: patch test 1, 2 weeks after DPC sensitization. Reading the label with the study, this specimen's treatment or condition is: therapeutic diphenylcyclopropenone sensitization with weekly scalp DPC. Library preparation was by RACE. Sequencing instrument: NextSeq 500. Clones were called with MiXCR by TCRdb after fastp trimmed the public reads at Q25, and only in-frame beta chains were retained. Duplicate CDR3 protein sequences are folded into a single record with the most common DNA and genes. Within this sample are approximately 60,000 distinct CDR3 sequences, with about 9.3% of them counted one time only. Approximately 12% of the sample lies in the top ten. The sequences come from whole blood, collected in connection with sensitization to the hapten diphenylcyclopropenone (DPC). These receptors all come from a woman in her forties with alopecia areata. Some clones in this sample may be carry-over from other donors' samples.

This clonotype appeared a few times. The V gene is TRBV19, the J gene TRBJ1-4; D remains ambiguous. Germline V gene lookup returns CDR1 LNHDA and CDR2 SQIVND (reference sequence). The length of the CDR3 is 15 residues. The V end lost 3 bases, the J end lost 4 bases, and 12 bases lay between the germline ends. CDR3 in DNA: TGTGCCAGTAGTATGGGTACGGATTATAATGAAAAACTGTTTTTT. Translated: CASSMGTDYNEKLFF.

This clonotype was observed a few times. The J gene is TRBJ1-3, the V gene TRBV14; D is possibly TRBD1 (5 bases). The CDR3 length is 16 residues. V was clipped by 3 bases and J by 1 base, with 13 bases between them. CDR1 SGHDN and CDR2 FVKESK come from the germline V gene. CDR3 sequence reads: CASSQKTVWSGNTIYF. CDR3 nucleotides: TGTGCCAGCAGCCAGAAGACAGTTTGGTCTGGAAACACCATATATTTT.

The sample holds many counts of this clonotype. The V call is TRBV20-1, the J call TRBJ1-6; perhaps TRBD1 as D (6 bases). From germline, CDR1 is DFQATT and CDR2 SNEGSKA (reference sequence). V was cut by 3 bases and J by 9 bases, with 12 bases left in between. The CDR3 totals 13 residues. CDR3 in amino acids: CSARAPQGSPLHF. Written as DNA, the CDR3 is TGCAGTGCTAGGGCCCCACAGGGTTCACCCCTCCACTTT.

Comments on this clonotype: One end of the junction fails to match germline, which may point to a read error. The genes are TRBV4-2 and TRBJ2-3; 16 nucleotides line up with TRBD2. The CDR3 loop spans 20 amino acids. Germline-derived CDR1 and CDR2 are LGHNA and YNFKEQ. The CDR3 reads CASSQPGLAGGPTRPDTQNF. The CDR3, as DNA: TGTGCCAGCAGCCAACCGGGACTAGCGGGGGGGCCAACTCGGCCAGATACGCAGAATTTT.

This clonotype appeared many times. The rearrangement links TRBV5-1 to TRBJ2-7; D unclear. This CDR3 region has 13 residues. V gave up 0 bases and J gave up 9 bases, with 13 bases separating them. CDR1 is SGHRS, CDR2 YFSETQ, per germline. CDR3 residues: CASSLEQADGQYF. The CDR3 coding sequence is TGCGCCAGCAGCTTGGAGCAGGCCGACGGGCAGTACTTC.

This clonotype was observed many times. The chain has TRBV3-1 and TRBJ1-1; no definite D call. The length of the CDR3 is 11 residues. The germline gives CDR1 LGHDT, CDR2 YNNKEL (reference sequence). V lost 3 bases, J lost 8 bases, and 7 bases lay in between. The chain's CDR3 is CASSHLAEAFF. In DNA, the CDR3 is TGTGCCAGCAGCCACCTGGCCGAAGCTTTCTTT.

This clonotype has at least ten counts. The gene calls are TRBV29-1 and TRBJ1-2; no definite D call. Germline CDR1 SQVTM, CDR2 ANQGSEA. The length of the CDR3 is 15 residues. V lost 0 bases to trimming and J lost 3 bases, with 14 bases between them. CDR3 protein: CSVEDYSASHYGYTF. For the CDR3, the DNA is TGCAGCGTTGAAGATTACAGCGCTTCTCACTATGGCTACACCTTC. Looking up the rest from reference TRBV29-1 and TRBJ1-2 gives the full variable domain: SAVISQKPSRDICQRGTSLTIQCQVDSQVTMMFWYRQQPGQSLTLIATANQGSEATYESGFVIDKFPISRPNLTFSTLTVSNMSPEDSSIYLCSVEDYSASHYGYTFGSGTRLTVV.

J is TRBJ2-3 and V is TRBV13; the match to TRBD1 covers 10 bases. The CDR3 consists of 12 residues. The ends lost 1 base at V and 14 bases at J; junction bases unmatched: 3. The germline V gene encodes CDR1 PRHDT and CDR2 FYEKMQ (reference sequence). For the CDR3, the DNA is TGTGCCAGCAGCTTAGTGGACAGGGGGGTGTATTTT. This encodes CASSLVDRGVYF. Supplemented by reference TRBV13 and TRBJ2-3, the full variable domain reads AAGVIQSPRHLIKEKRETATLKCYPIPRHDTVYWYQQGPGQDPQFLISFYEKMQSDKGSIPDRFSAQQFSDYHSELNMSSLELGDSALYFCASSLVDRGVYFGPGTRLTVL.

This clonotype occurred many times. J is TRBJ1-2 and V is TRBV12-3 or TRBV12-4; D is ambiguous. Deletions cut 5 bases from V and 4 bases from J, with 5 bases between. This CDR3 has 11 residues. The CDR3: CASSRGYGYTF. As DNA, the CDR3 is TGTGCCAGCAGTCGGGGCTATGGCTACACCTTC.

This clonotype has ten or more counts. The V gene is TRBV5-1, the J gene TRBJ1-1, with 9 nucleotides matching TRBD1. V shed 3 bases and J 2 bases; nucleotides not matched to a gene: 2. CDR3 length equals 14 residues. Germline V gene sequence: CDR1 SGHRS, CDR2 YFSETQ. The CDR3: CASSSGQGNTEAFF. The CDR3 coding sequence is TGCGCCAGCAGCTCGGGACAGGGAAACACTGAAGCTTTCTTT.

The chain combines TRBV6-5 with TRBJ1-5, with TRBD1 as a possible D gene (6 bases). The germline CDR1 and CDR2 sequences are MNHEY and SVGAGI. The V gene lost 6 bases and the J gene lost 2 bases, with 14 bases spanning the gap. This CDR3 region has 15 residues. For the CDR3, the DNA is TGTGCCAGCAGACCCCCGGGACACCGCAATCAGCCCCAGCATTTT. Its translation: CASRPPGHRNQPQHF.